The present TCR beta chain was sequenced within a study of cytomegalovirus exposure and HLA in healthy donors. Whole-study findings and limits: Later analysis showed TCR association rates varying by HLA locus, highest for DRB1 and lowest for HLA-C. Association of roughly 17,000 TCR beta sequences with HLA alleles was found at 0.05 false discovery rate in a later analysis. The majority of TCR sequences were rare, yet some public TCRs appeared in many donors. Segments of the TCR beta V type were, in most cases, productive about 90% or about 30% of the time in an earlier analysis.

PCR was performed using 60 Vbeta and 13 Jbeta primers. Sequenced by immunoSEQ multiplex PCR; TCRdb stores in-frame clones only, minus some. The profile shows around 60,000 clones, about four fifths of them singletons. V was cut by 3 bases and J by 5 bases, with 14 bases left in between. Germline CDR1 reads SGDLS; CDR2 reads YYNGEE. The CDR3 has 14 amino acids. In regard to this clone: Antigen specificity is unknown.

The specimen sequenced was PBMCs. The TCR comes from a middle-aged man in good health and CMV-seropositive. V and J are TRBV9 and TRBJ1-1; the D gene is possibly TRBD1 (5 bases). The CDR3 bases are TGTGCCAGCAGCGCGGGGGAGGGGAGGACTGAAGCTTTCTTT. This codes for CASSAGEGRTEAFF.